This T cell receptor beta chain was retrieved from a study of regulatory T cells in long-lasting Graves disease. Time point indicated: newly diagnosed GD, antithyroid drugs for less than 3 months. Generation of the TCR library employed RNA extracted from PBMCs. This clonotype was observed at least ten times. Its specificity is not known. Assembly of TCR beta libraries relied on iRepertoire HTBI primers together with Arm-PCR of CDR3 regions. TCRdb redid the calling of the multiplex PCR reads with MiXCR, one entry per CDR3 protein. The sample lists approximately 440,000 distinct CDR3 sequences, 15% to 20% occurring once. There are 14 residues in the CDR3. Per the germline V gene, CDR1 is SGHNT and CDR2 is YENEEA. Trimming left V 1 base short and J 7 bases short, with 11 bases between. Findings and limits, study-wide: Owing to a sample size that was small, accuracy may have been reduced.

This sample also appeared in a second study, on T cells in Graves' hyperthyroidism and ophthalmopathy. According to that study: Among the patients, aged 18 to 65, hyperthyroidism was newly diagnosed and had lasted under 2 months.

The source is a man aged 40-49 years with Graves disease. Specimen: peripheral blood mononuclear cells (PBMCs), collected at new diagnosis, from a patient treated with antithyroid drugs. The rearrangement joins TRBV11-3 to TRBJ2-1, with D tentatively TRBD2 (5 bases). The CDR3: CASSLVGSANEQFF. The DNA for the CDR3 is TGTGCCAGCAGCTTAGTCGGTAGCGCGAATGAGCAGTTCTTC.